This TCR beta chain is from a study of blood T cell repertoires in COVID-19. Whole-study context: Researchers got acute and convalescent COVID-19 samples from the United States, Italy and Spain. PBMCs, B-cell-depleted T cells, or T cells were the source of the cDNA or gDNA that made up the material.

This clone was seen just once. In the original workflow: For nucleated cells, counts were estimated from reference gene primer amplification. Libraries were prepared by immunoSEQ multiplex PCR; TCRdb keeps only in-frame clonotypes and omits some of them. V, J and clone size are taken as reported in that table, and D and trimming were inferred from the DNA itself. The sample consists of roughly 32,000 clones, roughly 84% of them appearing once. Germline values: CDR1 MNHEY, CDR2 SVGEGT. The CDR3 consists of 19 residues. Trimming left V 1 base short and J 2 bases short, with 23 bases between. The sequence was collected from a man between 60 and 75 years old with active COVID-19. The chain employs TRBV6-2 or TRBV6-3 and TRBJ1-2, with D maybe TRBD1 (6 bases). The source material was peripheral blood. The CDR3 here is CASSYWPPGRGRGNYGYTF. CDR3 DNA: TGTGCCAGCAGTTACTGGCCACCGGGTCGAGGCAGGGGCAACTATGGCTACACCTTC.